Presented here are 27 T cell receptor beta chains from one specimen sequenced in a study of blood T cell repertoires in COVID-19. Sequenced by immunoSEQ multiplex PCR; TCRdb stores in-frame clones only, minus some. The top ten clones hold more than 8.5% of a sample with about 180,000 clones, about 90% of them seen once. The sequencing input was PBMCs or T cells enriched from blood (not recorded which). The receptors originated from a young woman who had recovered from COVID-19.

The V gene is TRBV4-2, the J gene TRBJ1-3, with unresolved D. Trimming cost V 0 bases and J 0 bases, with 12 bases left between them. This CDR3 has 17 residues. Germline CDR1 and CDR2: LGHNA and YNFKEQ. DNA for the CDR3: TGTGCCAGCAGCCAAGATGTGAAGCGGGGCTCTGGAAACACCATATATTTT. This codes for CASSQDVKRGSGNTIYF.

This clone was counted at least ten times. This rearrangement joins TRBV6-1 to TRBJ1-1; D unclear. V was trimmed by 3 bases and J by 7 bases, leaving 12 bases between them. Germline assignment: CDR1 MNHNS and CDR2 SASEGT. The CDR3 is 13 residues long. Written as DNA, the CDR3 is TGTGCCAGCAGTGATCAAGTCCAGGATGAAGCTTTCTTT. Amino acids: CASSDQVQDEAFF.

The gene calls are TRBV19 and TRBJ2-7; the D gene is possibly TRBD1 (5 bases). In germline, CDR1 is LNHDA, CDR2 SQIVND (reference sequence). The CDR3 has 13 residues. The ends were cut back, 6 bases at V and 0 bases at J, with 9 bases in the middle. CDR3 nucleotides: TGTGCCAGTAGGGACATGTTCTCCTACGAGCAGTACTTC. Its protein is CASRDMFSYEQYF.

The V call is TRBV9, the J call TRBJ1-6; 7 bases fit TRBD1. The CDR3 covers 16 residues. J was trimmed by 8 bases and V by 1 base; bases with no gene match: 9. Germline loops: CDR1 SGDLS, CDR2 YYNGEE. CDR3 sequence: CASSVLGGTGDSPLHF. CDR3 DNA: TGTGCCAGCAGCGTATTAGGGGGCACAGGTGATTCACCCCTCCACTTT.

The chain recombines TRBV12-3 or TRBV12-4 with TRBJ1-5, with unresolved D. The germline V and J ends were trimmed by 3 bases and 6 bases, with 6 bases remaining between them. CDR3 length equals 12 residues. The CDR3 nucleotides are TGTGCCAGCAGTTTCTCGGTTCAGCCCCAGCATTTT. Translation gives CASSFSVQPQHF.

The chain links TRBV11-3 to TRBJ2-1, with D hard to call. V was shortened by 5 bases and J by 7 bases, with 18 bases between the two germline ends. This CDR3 spans 15 amino acids. In germline, CDR1 is SGHNT, CDR2 YENEEA. The CDR3 reads CASSAHGQVNNEQFF. For the CDR3, the DNA is TGTGCCAGCAGCGCCCACGGTCAGGTCAATAATGAGCAGTTCTTC. Filled out from reference TRBV11-3 and TRBJ2-1, the complete variable domain reads EAGVVQSPRYKIIEKKQPVAFWCNPISGHNTLYWYLQNLGQGPELLIRYENEEAVDDSQLPKDRFSAERLKGVDSTLKIQPAELGDSAVYLCASSAHGQVNNEQFFGPGTRLTVL.

The chain carries TRBV6-5 and TRBJ2-7; 7 bases are shared with TRBD1. The junction had 4 bases not matched to a gene; V was cut back by 4 bases and J by 1 base. The CDR3 is 14 amino acids. The germline gives CDR1 MNHEY, CDR2 SVGAGI. The CDR3 region has the DNA TGTGCCAGCAGTTCACCGACAGGGTCCTACGAGCAGTACTTC. Amino acids: CASSSPTGSYEQYF.

The rearrangement links TRBV5-6 to TRBJ2-7, with TRBD1 matching over 9 bases. The CDR3 spans 15 residues. Per the germline V gene, CDR1 is SGHDT and CDR2 is YYEEEE. V lost 3 bases to trimming and J lost 6 bases; unmatched junction nucleotides: 10. Written as DNA, the CDR3 is TGTGCCAGCAGCTCCTGGGACAGGGATGTTAGCGAGCAGTACTTC. It translates to CASSSWDRDVSEQYF.

The CDR3 sequence: CASTNGGALNEQFF. CDR3 in DNA: TGTGCCAGCACCAACGGGGGGGCCCTCAATGAGCAGTTCTTC. This chain joins TRBV6-5 and TRBJ2-1, with 8 bases fitting TRBD2. The CDR3 length is 14 residues. From germline, CDR1 is MNHEY and CDR2 SVGAGI. Trimming took 7 bases from V and 6 from J; bases not matched to a gene: 8.

V is TRBV3-1 (or the pseudogene TRBV3-2) and J is TRBJ1-1; 7 nucleotides agree with TRBD1. V lost 5 bases, J lost 10 bases, and 13 bases stayed unmatched. This CDR3 spans 14 amino acids. The V gene's germline CDR1 is LGHDT and CDR2 YNNKEL (reference sequence). This CDR3 reads CASSKYRDSERAFF. DNA of the CDR3: TGTGCCAGCAGCAAATACCGGGACAGTGAAAGAGCTTTCTTT.

The chain is built from TRBV10-1 and TRBJ2-1; no reliable D call. V was pared by 2 bases and J by 9 bases, with 11 bases between. Germline lookup yields CDR1 WNHNN and CDR2 SYGVQD (reference sequence). The CDR3 is 13 residues long. The CDR3 nucleotides are TGCGCCAGCAGTGAGAACCCAGGAAGTGAGCAGTTCTTC. The encoded protein is CASSENPGSEQFF.

The V and J genes are TRBV7-8 and TRBJ2-7; 7 nucleotides match TRBD2. CDR1 is SGHVS, CDR2 FQNEAQ, per germline. The V segment lost 0 bases and the J segment 2 bases; nucleotides outside the gene matches: 1. This CDR3 is 14 amino acids long. For the CDR3, the DNA is TGTGCCAGCAGCTTAGCCGGGAGGACCTACGAGCAGTACTTC. As protein: CASSLAGRTYEQYF.

This chain uses TRBV15 with TRBJ2-7, with a weak D call TRBD1 (5 bases). V was shortened by 0 bases and J by 4 bases, with 10 bases between the two germline ends. The germline V gene has CDR1 LNHNV and CDR2 YYDKDF (reference sequence). This CDR3 is built from 14 residues. Written as DNA, the CDR3 is TGTGCCACCAGCAGAGATAGGGGTGGTTACGAGCAGTACTTC. It translates to CATSRDRGGYEQYF.

The V call is TRBV7-2, the J call TRBJ2-5; TRBD2 aligns across 13 bases. This CDR3 is 16 amino acids long. CDR1 is SGHTA and CDR2 is FQGNSA in the germline V gene. J was trimmed by 4 bases and V by 5 bases; bases with no gene match: 7. The CDR3 sequence is CASSPGGLAGRETQYF. CDR3 sequence (DNA): TGTGCCAGCAGCCCGGGGGGACTAGCGGGGCGAGAGACCCAGTACTTC.

The rearrangement links TRBV4-1 to TRBJ2-7; a weak D match, TRBD2 (5 bases). The CDR3 runs to 14 residues. CDR1 and CDR2 from the germline V gene are MGHRA and YSYEKL. The V gene lost 3 bases and the J gene lost 5 bases, with 14 bases spanning the gap. CDR3 sequence (DNA): TGCGCCAGCAGCCATATCGGGCGGGCTAACGAGCAGTACTTC. Translating gives CASSHIGRANEQYF.

This chain links TRBV27 with TRBJ1-6; 7 bases align to TRBD1. V trimming: 4 bases; J trimming: 5 bases; junction bases outside the gene matches: 5. The CDR3 has 15 residues. The germline gives CDR1 MNHEY, CDR2 SMNVEV (reference sequence). The CDR3 sequence is CASSWGTVNNSPLHF. The CDR3 coding sequence is TGTGCCAGCAGTTGGGGGACAGTCAATAATTCACCCCTCCACTTT.

This chain links TRBV30 with TRBJ1-1, with D possibly TRBD1 on 6 matching bases. This CDR3 region has 14 residues. V was pared by 5 bases and J by 2 bases, with 15 bases between. Germline loops: CDR1 GTSNPN, CDR2 SVGIG (reference sequence). CDR3 loop: CAWSRRTDNTEAFF. The CDR3 DNA is TGTGCCTGGTCCCGGAGGACAGACAACACTGAAGCTTTCTTT. Supplemented by reference TRBV30 and TRBJ1-1, the full variable domain reads SQTIHQWPATLVQPVGSPLSLECTVEGTSNPNLYWYRQAAGRGLQLLFYSVGIGQISSEVPQNLSASRPQDRQFILSSKKLLLSDSGFYLCAWSRRTDNTEAFFGQGTRLTVV.

The rearrangement uses TRBV7-2 and TRBJ2-5; D is perhaps TRBD2 (6 bases). Trimming removed 1 base at V and 4 bases at J, with 10 bases between. Germline V gives CDR1 SGHTA, CDR2 FQGNSA. The CDR3 consists of 14 residues. CDR3 in amino acids: CASSLVGGVETQYF. The CDR3 DNA reads TGTGCCAGCAGCTTAGTGGGCGGGGTAGAGACCCAGTACTTC.

For the CDR3, the DNA is TGTGCCAGCAGTGTCACAGCGGTGGGGGGCTACACCTTC. Amino acids: CASSVTAVGGYTF. V and J are TRBV28 and TRBJ1-2, with no clear D. The CDR3 loop spans 13 amino acids. Germline lookup yields CDR1 MDHEN and CDR2 SYDVKM. With 5 bases removed from V and 8 bases from J, the gap between germline ends came to 15 bases.

CDR3 in amino acids: CASSFRGQGRPAGDYTF. The CDR3, as DNA: TGTGCCAGCAGCTTTCGCGGACAGGGTAGGCCCGCGGGGGACTACACCTTC. This chain joins TRBV13 and TRBJ1-2; 8 bases line up with TRBD1. The germline V gene has CDR1 PRHDT and CDR2 FYEKMQ (reference sequence). V was clipped by 3 bases and J by 10 bases; unmatched bases: 19. The CDR3 runs 17 residues.

This clone was detected only once. The chain is built from TRBV7-3 and TRBJ2-1, with TRBD1 matching over 9 bases. CDR1 is SGHTA, CDR2 FQGTGA, per germline. After removal of 5 bases from V and 8 bases from J, the junction contained 13 bases not matched to a gene. This CDR3 has 16 amino acids. CDR3 coding DNA: TGTGCCAGCAGCCTAATGGACAGGGGAGCGGGACATGAGCAGTTCTTC. Translated: CASSLMDRGAGHEQFF.

The chain couples TRBV19 to TRBJ2-1, with TRBD2 matching over 7 bases. Germline V CDR1 and CDR2: LNHDA, SQIVND (reference sequence). This CDR3 has 15 residues. V shed 3 bases and J 1 base; nucleotides not matched to a gene: 3. The CDR3 is CASSMGGGSYNEQFF. The CDR3 nucleotides read TGTGCCAGTAGTATGGGGGGAGGGTCCTACAATGAGCAGTTCTTC.

This chain uses TRBV5-1 with TRBJ2-3; 9 positions match TRBD1. Germline V CDR1 and CDR2: SGHRS, YFSETQ. J lost 1 base, V lost 0 bases, and 3 bases had no gene match. There are 16 residues in the CDR3. The chain's CDR3 is CASSLVRDRGTDTQYF. The CDR3, as DNA: TGCGCCAGCAGCTTGGTAAGGGACAGGGGCACAGATACGCAGTATTTT.

CDR3 sequence: CASHEGGVTGNTIYF. CDR3 DNA sequence: TGTGCCAGTCACGAAGGAGGCGTCACTGGAAACACCATATATTTT. The rearrangement links TRBV28 to TRBJ1-3; D remains ambiguous. V shed 9 bases and J shed 2 bases, with 17 bases lying between them. The CDR3 totals 15 residues. Germline CDR1 reads MDHEN; CDR2 reads SYDVKM.

The chain has TRBV5-1 and TRBJ2-3; possibly TRBD2 for D (5 bases). CDR3 length: 14 residues. V lost 1 base and J 1 base, leaving 7 bases between the germline ends. The germline V gene encodes CDR1 SGHRS and CDR2 YFSETQ. CDR3 amino acids: CASSLRRGTDTQYF. Written as DNA, the CDR3 is TGCGCCAGCAGCTTGAGGCGGGGCACAGATACGCAGTATTTT.

The gene calls are TRBV13 and TRBJ2-7, with 9 positions matching TRBD1. CDR1 is PRHDT, CDR2 FYEKMQ, per germline (reference sequence). Unmatched junction bases numbered 3, after V lost 5 bases and J lost 4 bases. The CDR3 is 13 amino acids. In nucleotides, the CDR3 is TGTGCCAGCAGCCAGGACAGGGGATACGAGCAGTACTTC. Translated: CASSQDRGYEQYF.

V gene TRBV6-6 combines with J gene TRBJ1-4; TRBD1 aligns across 8 bases. V trimming: 7 bases; J trimming: 8 bases; junction bases outside the gene matches: 9. This CDR3 spans 14 amino acids. CDR1 is MNHNY, CDR2 SVGAGI, per germline (reference sequence). CDR3 sequence: CASTSGTGLEKLFF. The DNA of the CDR3 is TGTGCCAGCACCTCCGGGACAGGTCTAGAAAAACTGTTTTTT.